The T cell receptor beta chain described here comes from a study of cytomegalovirus exposure and HLA in healthy donors (dated by TCRdb to about 2017). General notes on the study: According to an earlier analysis of 550 to 700 of the donors, roughly 180 million T cells yielded some 120 million unique TCR beta sequences and approximately 300 Gb of sequence data. In an earlier analysis of roughly 540 of the donors, high-throughput TCR beta sequencing was used to judge whether each TCR beta V gene segment behaved as functional or pseudogenic. Rather than drawing on any new phenotypic data, the later analysis identified candidate immune exposures from TCR beta sequences and the way those sequences occurred across donors. Using immunosequencing, the study profiled T cell repertoires from about 610 subjects and related those repertoires to cytomegalovirus serostatus. The aim of the study was to test whether cataloging public T cell receptors could identify signatures of past pathogen exposure. Roughly 300 gigabases of sequencing data and 70 million to 95 million unique TCR sequences made up an early release that covered approximately 620 HLA-typed donors. A later analysis re-analyzed previously published TCR beta repertoires from 550 to 700 donors and added high-resolution HLA genotyping to study TCR occurrence patterns. All discovery cohort repertoires had been generated using a single sequencing platform. Donor age, sex, ethnicity and CMV serostatus were compiled together with the repertoire data. A separate validation cohort of roughly 130 different subjects was used in addition to the roughly 700-subject first cohort. Among 398 genotyped donors of the cohort, an average of around 250,000 unique TCR beta nucleotide sequences was sequenced per donor, of which roughly 18% were non-productive. Both class I and class II loci were covered by HLA typing, at four-digit resolution. Roughly 5 DR-DQ haplotypes were handled as single units for association and clustering because linkage in the cohort was strong. The study combined high-throughput TCR immunosequencing, statistical association of individual TCRs with disease status, and machine learning to predict cytomegalovirus infection status. A later genetic analysis used genome-wide SNP genotypes for about 65% of the 666 donors, treating that subset as a discovery cohort. The number of typed donors differed by locus: roughly 620-630 for A, B, C, DRB1 and DQB1; some 500 for DQA1; 606 for DPA1; and some 450 for DPB1. The genetic ancestry cluster associated with self-reported Caucasian donors included 81% of the 398 genotyped donors.

The cohort consisted of some 670 healthy bone marrow donors. All cohort members were sampled while nominally healthy, although unrecorded immune exposures were likely present. The donor tested CMV seronegative and was one of the 352 seronegative cohort members. Each donor provided a peripheral blood sample, and peripheral blood mononuclear cells were used for TCR beta sequencing. The Qiagen DNeasy Blood Extraction Kit was used to extract genomic DNA from the blood cell samples. CDR1 and CDR2 were assigned from the germline V gene (reference sequence) as MNHNY and SVGAGI. The CDR3 runs 16 amino acids, cysteine and phenylalanine included. Only CDR3 DNA is held: 48 bases, read in frame from base 1. The junction shows trimming of 2 bases on V and 0 bases on J, plus 8 bases between the germline ends. Summary of the overall study and its limitations: Broadly in line with IMGT annotations, most TCR beta V segments showed up in productive rearrangements about 87% or about 30% of the time in an earlier analysis of several hundred of the donors. Presence/absence analyses assumed roughly uniform sequencing depth across donors, an assumption that may not hold. In a later analysis, TCR association rates were found to vary across HLA loci, with the most associated TCRs seen for DRB1 alleles and the fewest for HLA-C alleles. A later analysis found that HLA-associated TCR beta chains were more clonally expanded and had lower generation probabilities than equally common non-associated chains. A group of highly shared sequence variants was considered likely to be a technical artifact of the sequencing pipeline. In vitro tests confirmed that a few of the cytomegalovirus-associated TCR beta chains recognize cytomegalovirus antigens. Assigning TCR associations to individual alleles was difficult when HLA alleles, especially DR and DQ, strongly co-occurred. A further reported finding was that TCR beta sequences accurately predicted the HLA-A and HLA-B alleles for most subjects in the first cohort. Some 16 rarely observed V segments, including chromosome 9 orphons, were excluded from the earlier analysis of about 500 of the donors because counts were too low. According to a later genetic analysis, donors in an Asian-associated ancestry cluster had fewer N-insertions in productive TCRs than the approximately 670-donor mean. This cohort had only TCR beta chains sequenced, and the lack of alpha or paired-chain data limited which features could be detected. According to a later analysis, most CMV-associated TCR beta chains appeared to be HLA-restricted, and the HLA associations seemed to be driven largely by CMV exposure. Some IMGT-functional V segments, including TRBV6-2 and TRBV6-3, could not be distinguished by the 87-base-pair reads and were therefore excluded. A later analysis reported that several top co-occurrence clusters appeared linked to parvovirus B19, influenza, CMV and Epstein-Barr virus. For the cohort, immune exposure information was limited to CMV serostatus. Because HLA typing was missing for some donors at each locus, association tests included only the typed subset. In a later analysis, some 18,000 TCR beta sequences were associated with specific HLA alleles at a false discovery rate of 0.05. Across donors, most TCR sequences were observed very rarely, whereas some public TCRs were present in many individuals. Linkage disequilibrium might explain the correlated functional status among segregating V segments, but an unknown experimental factor could not be excluded. Cytomegalovirus status was reported to be diagnosed by the classifier with high specificity and sensitivity in both the original and validation cohorts. In the study, 164 TCR beta chains were listed as associated with cytomegalovirus. It was suggested by the authors that the approach could potentially be generalized to other disease states and immunological phenotypes. V-gene and J-gene trimming of TCR beta chains was associated with a missense DCLRE1C variant in a later genetic analysis, and the association was replicated in an independent cohort.

Concerning this clone itself: Its antigen target is currently unknown. No much larger clonotype is one base removed from it; base qualities were not supplied.

Library generation was performed with the immunoSEQ multiplex PCR assay. For the multiplex PCR, a mixture combining 60 forward primers for TCR Vbeta segments and 13 reverse primers for TCR Jbeta segments was used. Amplification of the CDR3 region of rearranged TCR beta genes was performed with a multiplex PCR assay on genomic DNA. Amplified TCR beta libraries were sequenced as 87-base-pair reads on the Illumina HiSeq System. For the original study's pipeline: A later analysis tallied 80 million to 95 million unique TCR beta chains across the approximately 670 repertoires, and approximately 12 million of those chains were shared by two or more donors. A nearest-neighbor algorithm error-corrected the raw reads and collapsed the reads into unique sequences, merging closely related sequences to remove PCR and sequencing errors. To assign V, D and J gene segments, CDR3 sequences were aligned to IMGT reference sequences. Each retained sequence needed at least a six-nucleotide match to both a V gene segment and a J gene segment. A rearrangement counted as productive if the CDR3 had no stop codons and remained in frame with V and J, and every other rearrangement counted as non-productive. CDR3 was defined according to IMGT convention as the region running from the second conserved V-encoded cysteine to the conserved J-encoded phenylalanine. In an earlier analysis of 587 of the donors, sequences lacking an unambiguous match to a single V gene segment were excluded. An earlier analysis of around 600 of the donors classified V segments as functional when productive rearrangements were above 56.7% and as segregating when the standard deviation between donors was above 5%. A statistical classification framework was built to diagnose cytomegalovirus status from the catalog of TCR beta chain sequences. In a later analysis, V and J genes were assigned by comparing TCR nucleotide sequences against IMGT/GENE-DB human TR gene sequences. Using the TCRdist pipeline, a later analysis assigned CDR3 sequences along with most-parsimonious VDJ recombination scenarios. In a later analysis, each TCR beta chain was defined by its CDR3 amino acid sequence together with its V-gene family, and reads without a unique V-gene family were excluded. A later analysis removed several hundred highly shared, low-generation-probability nucleotide sequences to deal with suspected cross-contamination and a sequencing artifact. In a later analysis, a clonal expansion index was calculated for each public chain from normalized within-repertoire ranks of inferred template counts. In a later analysis, generation probabilities were computed with a VDJ recombination model fitted to out-of-frame rearrangements, and the resulting probabilities were checked against IGoR. In a later analysis, hypergeometric tests were used to score TCR-TCR, TCR-HLA and TCR-CMV co-occurrence, with a repertoire-size bias correction applied to TCR pairs. A later analysis estimated false discovery rates by permuting HLA or CMV assignments 20 times. A later analysis grouped co-occurring TCRs with DBSCAN, adding TCRdist sequence similarity when clustering within HLA-allele-positive subsets. Repertoires with fewer than 30,000 or more than 120,000 public chains were left out of co-occurrence clustering, as were five repertoires with anomalous nucleotide sharing. In its TCRdb copy, this immuneACCESS table keeps in-frame sequences only and misses some clones. Where compared with another copy, unresolved V genes explain less than half of these, and the others have no known cause. V, J and clone size are taken as reported in that table, and D and trimming were inferred from the DNA itself. The table for this sample lists around 190,000 clones; approximately 79% of them were counted only once. 1.6% of the sample lies in the top ten.

The material sequenced was PBMCs. The source is a woman under 30 in good health and CMV-seronegative. The V and J genes are TRBV6-6 and TRBJ1-6; the D region possibly corresponds to TRBD1 (6 bases align). Here the CDR3 is given as CASSYDRSSYNSPLHF. The nucleotide sequence is given as TGTGCCAGCAGTTACGACAGGAGCTCCTATAATTCACCCCTCCACTTT.